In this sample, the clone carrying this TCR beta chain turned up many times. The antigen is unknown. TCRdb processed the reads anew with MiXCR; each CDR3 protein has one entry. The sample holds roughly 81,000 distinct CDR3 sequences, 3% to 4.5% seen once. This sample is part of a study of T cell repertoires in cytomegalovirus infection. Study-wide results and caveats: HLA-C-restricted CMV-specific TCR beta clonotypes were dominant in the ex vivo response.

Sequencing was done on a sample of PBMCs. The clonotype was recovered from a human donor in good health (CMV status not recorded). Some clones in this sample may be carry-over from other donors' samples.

The CDR3 protein is CASSLVPGYNEQFF. CDR3 bases: TGTGCCAGCAGCTTAGTTCCCGGGTACAATGAGCAGTTCTTC. The chain is built from TRBV7-8 and TRBJ2-1; D not certain. Germline V lookup: CDR1 SGHVS, CDR2 FQNEAQ. The CDR3 has 14 residues. V lost 1 base and J 4 bases, leaving 8 bases between the germline ends.